This T cell receptor (beta chain) derives from a study of Ad26.COV2.S vaccination and SARS-CoV-2 variants. Study results and caveats: Possibly, TCR breadth and depth analyses underestimated total T cell responses.

This clone was seen just once. Its target is unknown. Treatment meaning: roughly 20 received Ad26.COV2.S at low or high dose, single or two shots; roughly five received placebo; per-sample allocation not given. Sample collection was performed on day 63 after the first vaccine or placebo injection. Germline V gene data show CDR1 as SGHVS and CDR2 as FQNEAQ. The CDR3 length is 14 residues. Trimming shortened V by 9 bases and J by 0 bases, and 15 bases separated the two germline ends. Using immunoSEQ multiplex PCR, the repertoire was profiled, and TCRdb retains in-frame clones only, with some absent. The data show about 680,000 clones, with around 92% seen just once and over 1.3% held by the top ten.

The receptor was derived from a person between 18 and 65 years old who received the Ad26.COV2.S COVID-19 vaccine or a placebo. This chain joins TRBV7-8 and TRBJ2-7, with a tentative D call TRBD1 (6 bases). Here the sequenced sample was peripheral blood, taken in a trial of Ad26.COV2.S vaccine versus placebo. This CDR3 reads CASEVGGSSYEQYF. As DNA, the CDR3 is TGTGCCAGTGAAGTAGGGGGAAGCTCCTACGAGCAGTACTTC.